A selection of T cell receptor beta chains follows, all from one sample in a study of cytomegalovirus exposure and HLA in healthy donors. Libraries were prepared by immunoSEQ multiplex PCR; TCRdb keeps only in-frame clonotypes and omits some of them. The data show about 280,000 clones, with about 90% seen just once and about 2.3% held by the top ten. Sequences were obtained from PBMCs. These receptors all stem from a woman aged 18-29 years in good health and CMV-seronegative. Both conserved end residues are trimmed from each CDR3.

J | length | V | CDR3
TRBJ1-1 | 12 | TRBV19 | ASSRGGVFSEAF
TRBJ2-2 | 13 | TRBV7-9 | ASSLDGENTGELF
TRBJ1-2 | 14 | TRBV4-1 | ASSQVLYGTGEGYT
TRBJ1-4 | 15 | TRBV7-9 | ASSTPLGQGGSEKLF
TRBJ2-7 | 14 | TRBV4-1 | ASSQDSGTYSYEQY
TRBJ2-4 | 13 | TRBV2 | ASSEVRGSKNIQY
TRBJ2-5 | 18 | TRBV6-4 | ASSDSGLAGGKALWETQY
TRBJ1-6 | 11 | TRBV2 | ASGGQLNSPLH
TRBJ2-3 | 17 | TRBV7-2 | ASSFLPRQGLLRTDTQY
TRBJ1-1 | 13 | TRBV29-1 | SVEDRAFKGLGAF
TRBJ2-2 | 16 | TRBV19 | ASSIGLGLAGEAGELF
TRBJ2-7 | 12 | TRBV28 | ASSQGASPFEQY
TRBJ1-1 | 10 | TRBV6-1 | ASSRYRDEAF
TRBJ1-2 | 14 | TRBV4-1 | ASSQPSGQGNYGYT
TRBJ1-2 | 13 | TRBV2 | ASSDRGRGPDGYT
TRBJ2-6 | 14 | TRBV7-3 | ASSLSGGSGANVLT
TRBJ1-2 | 11 | TRBV27 | ASSLFFGDGYT
TRBJ2-3 | 14 | TRBV4-1 | ASSQEGAISTDTQY
TRBJ2-1 | 13 | TRBV13 | ASSLGGTGPNEQF
TRBJ2-1 | 14 | TRBV29-1 | SATSGLAVFRNEQF
TRBJ1-4 | 12 | TRBV7-9 | SSSLAEGGEKLF
TRBJ2-1 | 14 | TRBV9 | ASSAPSGVADNEQF
TRBJ1-1 | 13 | TRBV7-6 | ASSRYRQGGTEAF
TRBJ1-4 | 13 | TRBV5-1 | ASSPTSLSNEKLF
TRBJ2-7 | 14 | TRBV5-1 | ASSFSGTGISHEQY
TRBJ1-4 | 13 | TRBV5-1 | ASSPTTGFNEKLF
TRBJ1-2 | 16 | TRBV27 | ASSLYQTPTGYGYGYT
TRBJ1-1 | 12 | TRBV7-6 | ASSHETGELEAF
TRBJ1-2 | 12 | TRBV9 | ASSVGTGLWSYT
TRBJ2-7 | 10 | TRBV25-1 | ASSHGSYEQY
TRBJ1-1 | 11 | TRBV27 | ASRGGRATEAF
TRBJ1-1 | 13 | TRBV5-1 | ASSLVGGMNTEAF
TRBJ2-7 | 12 | TRBV5-1 | ASSLAPESYEQY
TRBJ2-3 | 14 | TRBV6-8 | ASSYSSGGHTDTQY
TRBJ2-7 | 12 | TRBV6-1 | ASTLPYSTYEQY
TRBJ1-5 | 11 | TRBV19 | ASSRSWDQPQH